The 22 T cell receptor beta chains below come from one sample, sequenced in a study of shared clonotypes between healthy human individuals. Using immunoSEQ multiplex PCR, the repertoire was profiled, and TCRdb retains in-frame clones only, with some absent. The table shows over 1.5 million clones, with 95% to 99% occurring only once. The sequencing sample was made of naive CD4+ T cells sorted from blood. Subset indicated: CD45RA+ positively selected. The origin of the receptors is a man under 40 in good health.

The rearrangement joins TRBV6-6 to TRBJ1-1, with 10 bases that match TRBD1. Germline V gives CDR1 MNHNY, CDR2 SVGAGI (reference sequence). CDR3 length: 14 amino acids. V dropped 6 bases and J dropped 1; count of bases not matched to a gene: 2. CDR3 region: CASSWDRGNTEAFF. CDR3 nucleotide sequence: TGTGCCAGCAGCTGGGACAGGGGGAACACTGAAGCTTTCTTT.

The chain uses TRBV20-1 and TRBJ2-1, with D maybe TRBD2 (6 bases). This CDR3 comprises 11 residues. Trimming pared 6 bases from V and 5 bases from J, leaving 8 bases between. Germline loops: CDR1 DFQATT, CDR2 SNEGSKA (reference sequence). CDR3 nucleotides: TGCAGTGCAGGAGGGAACAATGAGCAGTTCTTC. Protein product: CSAGGNNEQFF.

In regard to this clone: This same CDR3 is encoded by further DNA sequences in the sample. For the CDR3, the DNA is TGCGCCAGCAGCCGGACTAGCGGGAGGAGCACAGATACGCAGTATTTT. Encoded protein: CASSRTSGRSTDTQYF. The rearrangement joins TRBV5-1 to TRBJ2-3; 14 bases are a match to TRBD2. This CDR3 comprises 16 residues. V lost 4 bases to trimming and J lost 0 bases; unmatched junction nucleotides: 1. Germline assignment: CDR1 SGHRS and CDR2 YFSETQ.

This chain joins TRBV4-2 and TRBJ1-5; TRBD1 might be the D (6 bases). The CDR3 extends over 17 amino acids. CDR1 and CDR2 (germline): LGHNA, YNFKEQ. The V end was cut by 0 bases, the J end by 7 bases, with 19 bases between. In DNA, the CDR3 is TGTGCCAGCAGCCAAGAAGCGCCGTGGGGGGCGGAACAGCCCCAGCATTTT. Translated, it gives CASSQEAPWGAEQPQHF.

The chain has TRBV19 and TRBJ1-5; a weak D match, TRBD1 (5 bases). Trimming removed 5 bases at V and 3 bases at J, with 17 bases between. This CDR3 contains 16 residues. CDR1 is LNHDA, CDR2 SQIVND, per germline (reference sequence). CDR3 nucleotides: TGTGCCAGTAGTGGAGGGGTCTTTGGCCCCAATCAGCCCCAGCATTTT. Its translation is CASSGGVFGPNQPQHF.

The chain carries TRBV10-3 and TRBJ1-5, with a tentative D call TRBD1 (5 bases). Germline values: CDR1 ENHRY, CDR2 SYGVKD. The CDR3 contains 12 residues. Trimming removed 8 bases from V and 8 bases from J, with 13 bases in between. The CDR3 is CAIPLGVKPQHF. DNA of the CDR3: TGTGCCATCCCTCTGGGGGTTAAGCCCCAGCATTTT.

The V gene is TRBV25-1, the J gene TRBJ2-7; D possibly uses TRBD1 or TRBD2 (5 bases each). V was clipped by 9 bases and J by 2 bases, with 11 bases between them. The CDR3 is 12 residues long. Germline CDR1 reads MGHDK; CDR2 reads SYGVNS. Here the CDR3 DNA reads TGTGCCAGTTCCGGGACCACCTACGAGCAGTACTTC. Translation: CASSGTTYEQYF.

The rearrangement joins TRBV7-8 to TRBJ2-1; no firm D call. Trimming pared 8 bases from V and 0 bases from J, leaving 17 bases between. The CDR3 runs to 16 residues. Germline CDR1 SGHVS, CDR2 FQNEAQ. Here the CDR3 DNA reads TGTGCCAGCGTTATGGCCGGGCGAAGCTCCTACAATGAGCAGTTCTTC. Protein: CASVMAGRSSYNEQFF.

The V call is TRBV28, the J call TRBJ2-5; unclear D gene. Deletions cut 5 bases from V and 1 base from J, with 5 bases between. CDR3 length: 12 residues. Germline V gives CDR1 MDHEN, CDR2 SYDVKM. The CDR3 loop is CASSNPQETQYF. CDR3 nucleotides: TGTGCCAGCAGTAACCCCCAAGAGACCCAGTACTTC.

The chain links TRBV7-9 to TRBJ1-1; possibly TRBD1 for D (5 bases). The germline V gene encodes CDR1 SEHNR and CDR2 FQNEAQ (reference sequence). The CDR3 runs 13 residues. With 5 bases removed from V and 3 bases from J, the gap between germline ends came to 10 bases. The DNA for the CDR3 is TGTGCCAGCAGCCTCCAGGGACACACTGAAGCTTTCTTT. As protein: CASSLQGHTEAFF.

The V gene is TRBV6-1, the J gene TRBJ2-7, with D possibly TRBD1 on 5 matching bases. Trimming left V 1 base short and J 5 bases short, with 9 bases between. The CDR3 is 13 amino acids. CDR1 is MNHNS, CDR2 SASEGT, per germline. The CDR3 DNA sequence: TGTGCCAGCAGTGAAGACAGGCCGGACGAGCAGTACTTC. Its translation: CASSEDRPDEQYF.

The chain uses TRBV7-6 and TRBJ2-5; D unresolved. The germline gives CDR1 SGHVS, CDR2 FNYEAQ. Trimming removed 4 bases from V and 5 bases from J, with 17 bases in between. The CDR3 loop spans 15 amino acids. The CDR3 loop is CASSSDPHPRETQYF. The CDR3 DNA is TGTGCCAGCAGCTCCGACCCACACCCGAGGGAGACCCAGTACTTC.

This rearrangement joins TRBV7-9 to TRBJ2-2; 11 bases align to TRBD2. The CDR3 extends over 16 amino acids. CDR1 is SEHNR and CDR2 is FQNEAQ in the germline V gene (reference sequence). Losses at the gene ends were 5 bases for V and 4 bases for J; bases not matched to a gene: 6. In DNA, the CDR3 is TGTGCCAGCAGCACTACTAGCGGGGGCTTCACCGGGGAGCTGTTTTTT. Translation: CASSTTSGGFTGELFF.

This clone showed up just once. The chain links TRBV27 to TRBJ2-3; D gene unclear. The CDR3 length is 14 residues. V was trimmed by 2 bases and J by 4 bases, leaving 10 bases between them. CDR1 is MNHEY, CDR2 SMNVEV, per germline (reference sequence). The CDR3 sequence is CASSLAVSPDTQYF. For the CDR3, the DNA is TGTGCCAGCAGTTTAGCGGTTAGCCCAGATACGCAGTATTTT.

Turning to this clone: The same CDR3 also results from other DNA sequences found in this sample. DNA of the CDR3: TGCAGTGCTGGACAAGAGACCCAGTACTTC. As protein: CSAGQETQYF. V gene TRBV20-1 combines with J gene TRBJ2-5; D remains unclear. Germline V gene sequence: CDR1 DFQATT, CDR2 SNEGSKA (reference sequence). Trimming pared 5 bases from V and 2 bases from J, leaving 3 bases between. This CDR3 region has 10 residues.

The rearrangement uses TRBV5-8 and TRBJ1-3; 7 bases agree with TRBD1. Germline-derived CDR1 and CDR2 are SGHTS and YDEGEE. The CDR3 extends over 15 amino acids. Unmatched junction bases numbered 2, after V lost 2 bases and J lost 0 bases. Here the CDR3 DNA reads TGTGCCAGCAGCTTTCACAGGGGCTCTGGAAACACCATATATTTT. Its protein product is CASSFHRGSGNTIYF.

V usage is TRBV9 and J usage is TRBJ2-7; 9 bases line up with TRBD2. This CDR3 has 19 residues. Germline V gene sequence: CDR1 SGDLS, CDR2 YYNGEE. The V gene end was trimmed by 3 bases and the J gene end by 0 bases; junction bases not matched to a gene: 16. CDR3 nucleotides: TGTGCCAGCAGCGCTGGGCCCCCACTAGCGGGCCTGAGCTCCTACGAGCAGTACTTC. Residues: CASSAGPPLAGLSSYEQYF.

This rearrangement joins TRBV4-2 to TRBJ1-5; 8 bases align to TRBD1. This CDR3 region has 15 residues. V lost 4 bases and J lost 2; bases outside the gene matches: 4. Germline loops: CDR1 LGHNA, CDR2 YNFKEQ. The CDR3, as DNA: TGTGCCAGCAGCCGCGCACAGGGGGGCAATCAGCCCCAGCATTTT. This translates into CASSRAQGGNQPQHF.

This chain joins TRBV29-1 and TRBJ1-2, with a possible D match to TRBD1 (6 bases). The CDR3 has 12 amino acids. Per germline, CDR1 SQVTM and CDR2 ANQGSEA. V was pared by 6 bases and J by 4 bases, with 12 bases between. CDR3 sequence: CSVRGASYGYTF. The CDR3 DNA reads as TGCAGCGTCCGGGGGGCTAGCTATGGCTACACCTTC. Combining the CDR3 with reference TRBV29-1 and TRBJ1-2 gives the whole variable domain SAVISQKPSRDICQRGTSLTIQCQVDSQVTMMFWYRQQPGQSLTLIATANQGSEATYESGFVIDKFPISRPNLTFSTLTVSNMSPEDSSIYLCSVRGASYGYTFGSGTRLTVV.

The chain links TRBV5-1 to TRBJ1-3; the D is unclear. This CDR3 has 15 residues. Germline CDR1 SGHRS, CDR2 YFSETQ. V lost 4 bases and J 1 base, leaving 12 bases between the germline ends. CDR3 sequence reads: CASSGPGLSGNTIYF. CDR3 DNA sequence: TGCGCCAGCAGCGGGCCTGGGTTATCTGGAAACACCATATATTTT.

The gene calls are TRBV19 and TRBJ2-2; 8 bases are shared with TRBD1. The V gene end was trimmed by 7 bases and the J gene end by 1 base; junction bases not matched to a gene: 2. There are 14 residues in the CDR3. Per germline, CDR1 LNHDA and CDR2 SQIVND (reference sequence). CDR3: CASIGTGNTGELFF. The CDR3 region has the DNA TGTGCCAGTATCGGGACAGGGAACACCGGGGAGCTGTTTTTT.

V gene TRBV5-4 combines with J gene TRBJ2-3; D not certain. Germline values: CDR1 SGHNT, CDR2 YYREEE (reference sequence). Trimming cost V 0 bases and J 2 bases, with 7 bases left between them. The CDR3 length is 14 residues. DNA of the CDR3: TGTGCCAGCAGCTTGGAGGGCCCCACAGATACGCAGTATTTT. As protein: CASSLEGPTDTQYF.